This TCR beta chain was profiled in a study of blood T cell repertoires in COVID-19. In the study overall: Both acute and convalescent COVID-19 samples were obtained from the United States, Italy and Spain. PBMCs, B-cell-depleted T cells, or T cells provided the cDNA or gDNA that made up the material.

Data came from immunoSEQ multiplex PCR; TCRdb stores just in-frame clones and leaves some out. The sample yields 190,000 or so clones, about 87% seen once. There are 10 residues in the CDR3. Germline CDR1 SNHLY, CDR2 FYNNEI. Trimming removed 7 bases at V and 7 bases at J, with 8 bases between. The source of this sequence is a woman younger than 45 with acute or convalescent COVID-19. The chain combines TRBV2 with TRBJ2-7, with a weak D call TRBD2 (5 bases). The sequencing sample was made of peripheral blood. The CDR3 loop is CASIGEEQYF. As DNA, the CDR3 is TGTGCCAGCATCGGGGAAGAGCAGTACTTC.